One sample yielded the 9 T cell receptor beta chains listed below, sequenced in a study of T cell repertoires in cytomegalovirus infection. TCRdb reanalysed the reads using MiXCR and keeps one entry per CDR3 protein. The sample includes 150,000 or so distinct CDR3 sequences, about a quarter of them seen just once. Source material: PBMCs. The receptor set was obtained from a human donor in good health (CMV status not recorded). Some clones in this sample may be carry-over from other donors' samples.

Only a few counts were recorded for this clonotype. V is TRBV20-1 and J is TRBJ2-7, with D possibly being TRBD2 (5 bases). CDR3 length: 12 amino acids. Germline V gene data show CDR1 as DFQATT and CDR2 as SNEGSKA (reference sequence). The V end lost 0 bases, the J end lost 6 bases, and 9 bases lay between the germline ends. The CDR3 nucleotides read TGCAGTGCTAGAGAGCGAGGGCGCGAGCAGTACTTC. Residues: CSARERGREQYF.

V and J are TRBV18 and TRBJ2-1; TRBD2 might be the D (5 bases). V was shortened by 6 bases and J by 9 bases, with 21 bases between the two germline ends. The germline CDR1 and CDR2 sequences are KGHSH and LQKENI. The CDR3 is made up of 15 amino acids. The CDR3, as DNA: TGTGCCAGCTCCGCCCGGGGAGCACAAGGCGGTGAGCAGTTCTTC. Amino acids: CASSARGAQGGEQFF.

There are many counts of this clonotype. The rearrangement joins TRBV7-8 to TRBJ2-5, with 11 bases lining up with TRBD2. CDR1 is SGHVS and CDR2 is FQNEAQ in the germline V gene. The CDR3 runs 16 residues. V gave up 0 bases and J gave up 5 bases; unmatched junction bases: 5. The CDR3 DNA is TGTGCCAGCAGCTTAGCGGTAGCGGGGGGGCAGGAGACCCAGTACTTC. Protein product: CASSLAVAGGQETQYF.

This clonotype appeared many times. V is TRBV12-3 or TRBV12-4 and J is TRBJ2-6; D gene uncertain. This CDR3 is 13 amino acids long. V was clipped by 6 bases and J by 0 bases, with 3 bases between them. The CDR3 DNA reads as TGTGCCAGCAGGGGCTCTGGGGCCAACGTCCTGACTTTC. Protein: CASRGSGANVLTF.

This chain links TRBV28 with TRBJ2-3; 7 bases map to TRBD2. Trimming cost V 2 bases and J 1 base; bases outside gene matches: 3. Germline V gene lookup returns CDR1 MDHEN and CDR2 SYDVKM. This CDR3 has 15 residues. This CDR3 reads CASSLAGVGTDTQYF. CDR3 bases: TGTGCCAGCAGTTTAGCGGGGGTGGGCACAGATACGCAGTATTTT.

This clonotype was seen at least ten times. The chain uses TRBV7-2 and TRBJ2-7; D tentatively fits TRBD1 or TRBD2 (5 bases each). CDR1 is SGHTA, CDR2 FQGNSA, per germline. V was clipped by 5 bases and J by 0 bases, with 14 bases between them. This CDR3 is built from 15 residues. The CDR3 DNA sequence: TGTGCCAGCAGCCACGGGGACGGCTACTCCTACGAGCAGTACTTC. It encodes CASSHGDGYSYEQYF.

This rearrangement joins TRBV2 to TRBJ2-2, with D perhaps TRBD2 (5 bases). Germline V CDR1 and CDR2: SNHLY, FYNNEI. There are 14 residues in the CDR3. V was clipped by 9 bases and J by 4 bases, with 15 bases between them. CDR3 region: CASTSSGGTGELFF. The DNA of the CDR3 is TGTGCCAGTACAAGCTCCGGAGGCACCGGGGAGCTGTTTTTT.

The chain combines TRBV20-1 with TRBJ2-7, with 8 bases lining up with TRBD2. The germline V gene encodes CDR1 DFQATT and CDR2 SNEGSKA (reference sequence). The V segment lost 3 bases and the J segment 3 bases; nucleotides outside the gene matches: 10. The CDR3 loop spans 15 amino acids. CDR3: CSASPYSGNDYEQYF. CDR3 DNA: TGCAGTGCTAGCCCCTATAGCGGGAACGACTACGAGCAGTACTTC.

The count of this clonotype is one. The V call is TRBV11-2, the J call TRBJ2-1, with 15 positions matching TRBD2. CDR3 length: 18 residues. The junction had 10 bases not matched to a gene; V was cut back by 3 bases and J by 7 bases. Germline V gene sequence: CDR1 SGHAT, CDR2 FQNNGV. The CDR3 DNA reads TGTGCCAGCAGCTTGAGATGGACTAGCGGGGGGGCGGGGAATGAGCAGTTCTTC. This gives the protein CASSLRWTSGGAGNEQFF.